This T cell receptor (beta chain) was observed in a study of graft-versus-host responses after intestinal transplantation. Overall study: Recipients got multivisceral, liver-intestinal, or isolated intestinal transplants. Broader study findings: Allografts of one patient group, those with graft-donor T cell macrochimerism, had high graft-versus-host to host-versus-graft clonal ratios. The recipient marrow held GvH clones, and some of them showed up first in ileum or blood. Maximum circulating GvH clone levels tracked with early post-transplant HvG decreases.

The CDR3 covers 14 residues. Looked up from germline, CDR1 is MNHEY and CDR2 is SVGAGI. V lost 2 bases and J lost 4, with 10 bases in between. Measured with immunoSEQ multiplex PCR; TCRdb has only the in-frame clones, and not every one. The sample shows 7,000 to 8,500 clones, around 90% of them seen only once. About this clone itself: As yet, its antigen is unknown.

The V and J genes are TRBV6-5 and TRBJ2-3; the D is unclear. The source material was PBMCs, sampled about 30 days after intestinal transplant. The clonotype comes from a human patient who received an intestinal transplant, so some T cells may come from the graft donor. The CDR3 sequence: CASSYGGRADTQYF. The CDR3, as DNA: TGTGCCAGCAGTTACGGTGGTCGGGCAGATACGCAGTATTTT.